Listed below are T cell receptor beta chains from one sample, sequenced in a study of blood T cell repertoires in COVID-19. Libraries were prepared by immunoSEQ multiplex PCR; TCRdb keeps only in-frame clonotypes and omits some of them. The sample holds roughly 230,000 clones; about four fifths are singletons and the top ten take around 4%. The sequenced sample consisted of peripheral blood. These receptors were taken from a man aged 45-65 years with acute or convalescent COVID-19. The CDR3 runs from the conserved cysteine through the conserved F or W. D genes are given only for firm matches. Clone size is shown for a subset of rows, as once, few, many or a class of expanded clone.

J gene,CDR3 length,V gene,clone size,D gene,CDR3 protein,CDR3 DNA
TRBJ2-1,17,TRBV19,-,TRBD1,CASSILWDRVSGNEQFF,TGTGCCAGTAGTATCCTTTGGGACAGGGTTTCCGGGAATGAGCAGTTCTTC
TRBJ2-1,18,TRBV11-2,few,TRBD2,CASMGGLAGDGSYNEQFF,TGTGCCAGCATGGGCGGACTAGCGGGTGATGGCTCCTACAATGAGCAGTTCTTC
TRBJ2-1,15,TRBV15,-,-,CATSRGRGSNHEQFF,TGTGCCACCAGCAGAGGACGGGGGTCTAACCATGAGCAGTTCTTC
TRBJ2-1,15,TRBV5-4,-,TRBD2,CASSLYKRGYNEQFF,TGTGCCAGCAGCTTGTACAAGCGGGGGTACAATGAGCAGTTCTTC
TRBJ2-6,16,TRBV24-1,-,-,CATSDFGGPGANVLTF,TGTGCCACCAGTGATTTCGGGGGGCCTGGGGCCAACGTCCTGACTTTC
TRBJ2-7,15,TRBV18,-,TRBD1,CASSPRGQANYEQYF,TGTGCCAGCTCACCGCGGGGACAGGCGAACTACGAGCAGTACTTC
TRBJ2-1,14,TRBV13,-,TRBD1,CASSSTWGQGEQFF,TGTGCCAGCAGCTCGACGTGGGGACAGGGGGAGCAGTTCTTC
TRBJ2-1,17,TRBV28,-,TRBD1,CASSPPPGTGWYNEQFF,TGTGCCAGCAGTCCACCCCCAGGGACAGGGTGGTACAATGAGCAGTTCTTC
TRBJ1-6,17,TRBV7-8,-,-,CASSLGKARAYNSPLHF,TGTGCCAGCAGCTTAGGGAAGGCGAGGGCCTATAATTCACCCCTCCACTTT
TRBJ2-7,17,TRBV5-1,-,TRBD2,CASSSTARTSGSGEQYF,TGCGCCAGCAGCTCGACCGCCCGGACTAGCGGGAGCGGAGAGCAGTACTTC
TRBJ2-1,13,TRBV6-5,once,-,CASSRPGHSGQFF,TGTGCCAGCAGTCGCCCCGGCCATTCAGGACAGTTCTTC
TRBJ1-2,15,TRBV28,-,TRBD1,CASSSLEGANYGYTF,TGTGCCAGCAGCTCGCTGGAGGGGGCGAATTATGGCTACACCTTC
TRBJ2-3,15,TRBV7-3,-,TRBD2,CASSRSGGSTDTQYF,TGTGCCAGCAGCCGTAGCGGGGGGAGCACAGATACGCAGTATTTT
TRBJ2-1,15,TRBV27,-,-,CASSLTGSQRSEQFF,TGTGCCAGCAGTTTAACGGGAAGTCAACGGTCTGAGCAGTTCTTC
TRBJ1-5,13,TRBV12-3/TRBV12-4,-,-,CASSLRGNQPQHF,TGTGCCAGCAGTCTCAGGGGCAATCAGCCCCAGCATTTT
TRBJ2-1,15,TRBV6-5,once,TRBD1,CATKRDSSPYNEQFF,TGTGCCACCAAACGGGACAGTAGCCCCTACAATGAGCAGTTCTTC
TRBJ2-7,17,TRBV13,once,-,CASSLGSQGRVKYEQYF,TGTGCCAGCAGCTTAGGGTCTCAGGGCAGGGTAAAGTACGAGCAGTACTTC
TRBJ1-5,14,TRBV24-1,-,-,CATSDPGDNQPQHF,TGTGCCACCAGTGACCCGGGGGACAATCAGCCCCAGCATTTT
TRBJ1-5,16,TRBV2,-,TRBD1,CASSEADRGLGRPQHF,TGTGCCAGCAGTGAAGCGGACAGGGGGTTAGGCCGGCCCCAGCATTTT
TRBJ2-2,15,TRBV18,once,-,CASSPLGPEGGELFF,TGTGCCAGCTCACCCCTTGGCCCCGAGGGCGGGGAGCTGTTTTTT
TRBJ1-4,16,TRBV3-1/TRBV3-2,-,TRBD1,CASSQITGTVNEKLFF,TGTGCCAGCAGCCAGATAACCGGGACAGTGAATGAAAAACTGTTTTTT
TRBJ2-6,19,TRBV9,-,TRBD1,CASSASTGQDFSGANVLTF,TGTGCCAGCAGCGCGTCTACGGGACAGGACTTCTCTGGGGCCAACGTCCTGACTTTC
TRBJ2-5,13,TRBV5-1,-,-,CASSRQGGETQYF,TGCGCCAGCAGCCGACAGGGAGGAGAGACCCAGTACTTC
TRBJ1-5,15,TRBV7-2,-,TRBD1,CASSLERQGSQPQHF,TGTGCCAGCAGCTTAGAAAGACAGGGCAGTCAGCCCCAGCATTTT
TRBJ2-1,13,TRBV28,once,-,CASSLRQIGEQFF,TGTGCCAGCAGTTTACGACAGATTGGTGAGCAGTTCTTC
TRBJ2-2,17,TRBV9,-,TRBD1,CASSARSQGFNTGELFF,TGTGCCAGCAGCGCCCGTTCACAGGGGTTTAACACCGGGGAGCTGTTTTTT
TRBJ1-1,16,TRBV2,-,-,CASRVDSVEVNTEAFF,TGTGCCAGCAGGGTGGACAGTGTTGAAGTGAACACTGAAGCTTTCTTT
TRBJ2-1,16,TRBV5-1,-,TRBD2,CASSTPTSGSRNEQFF,TGCGCCAGCAGCACCCCGACTAGCGGGAGTCGGAATGAGCAGTTCTTC
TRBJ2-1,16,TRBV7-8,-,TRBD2,CASSPTPGGLYNEQFF,TGTGCCAGCAGCCCCACCCCGGGGGGTCTCTACAATGAGCAGTTCTTC
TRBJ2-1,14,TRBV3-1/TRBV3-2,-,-,CASSQELLNNEQFF,TGTGCCAGCAGCCAAGAGCTACTGAACAATGAGCAGTTCTTC
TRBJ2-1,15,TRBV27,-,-,CASSLGQVAYNEQFF,TGTGCCAGCAGTCTTGGGCAGGTCGCCTACAATGAGCAGTTCTTC
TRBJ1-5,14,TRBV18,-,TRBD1,CASSENRGGRPQHF,TGTGCCAGCTCCGAGAACAGGGGGGGACGGCCCCAGCATTTT